The subject of this entry is one TCR beta chain. The antigen remains undetermined. This specimen belongs to a study of T cells in tuberculosis. General observations from the study: Active tuberculosis alpha repertoires lay closer to GMM-specific TCRs than controls'.

Between the trimmed V and J ends, which lost 4 bases and 2 bases, there was a span of 8 bases. Germline V gene sequence: CDR1 SNHLY, CDR2 FYNNEI. The CDR3 is made up of 14 amino acids. TCRdb keeps only in-frame clones here, not all; method: immunoSEQ multiplex PCR. The sample has 25,000 to 35,000 clones, approximately 95% seen once; the top ten hold around 4.9%. Adolescents were screened for latent TB by skin test and IGRA. The sequenced material came from PBMCs. The chain recombines TRBV2 with TRBJ2-2, with D possibly TRBD1 on 6 matching bases. This clonotype originated in a donor aged 10-29 years with latent tuberculosis or without tuberculosis infection. This CDR3 reads CASSGQANTGELFF. CDR3 DNA sequence: TGTGCCAGCAGTGGACAGGCAAACACCGGGGAGCTGTTTTTT.